This passage covers 20 T cell receptor beta chains from one sample sequenced in a study of T-cell reconstitution after alpha-beta-depleted transplantation in children. Unique molecular identifiers were incorporated when the TCRbeta library was constructed. TCRdb re-called the PCR reads through MiXCR, storing one row per CDR3 protein. The sample contains about 360,000 distinct CDR3 sequences, roughly 14% of which appear only once. Sequenced material: PBMCs, taken from the stem cell graft. These receptors were taken from a human donor who donated a stem cell graft to a child with Fanconi anemia.

This CDR3 is CASSEGTAGANVLTF. CDR3 coding DNA: TGTGCCAGCAGTGAGGGGACGGCTGGGGCCAACGTCCTGACTTTC. The rearrangement joins TRBV25-1 to TRBJ2-6; D could derive from TRBD1 or TRBD2 (5 bases each). There are 15 residues in the CDR3. Germline CDR1 and CDR2: MGHDK and SYGVNS. Trimming stripped 3 bases from V and 2 bases from J, with 8 bases between.

The rearrangement joins TRBV4-2 to TRBJ2-4; D is unclear. V was pared by 0 bases and J by 9 bases, with 12 bases between. The V gene's germline CDR1 is LGHNA and CDR2 YNFKEQ. The CDR3 consists of 14 residues. CDR3 protein: CASSQERVWGIQYF. CDR3 DNA: TGTGCCAGCAGCCAAGAAAGGGTTTGGGGCATTCAGTACTTC.

This clonotype has a handful of counts. V gene TRBV7-2 combines with J gene TRBJ2-2; D ambiguous. The length of the CDR3 is 15 residues. Between the trimmed V and J ends, which lost 2 bases and 6 bases, there was a span of 13 bases. CDR1 and CDR2 (germline): SGHTA, FQGNSA. This CDR3 is CASSLSAGDPGELFF. CDR3 bases: TGTGCCAGCAGCTTAAGCGCTGGGGATCCCGGGGAGCTGTTTTTT.

This clonotype has only a few counts. This chain uses TRBV7-3 with TRBJ2-6; D not resolved. V lost 2 bases, J lost 2 bases, and 10 bases lay in between. CDR3 length: 16 amino acids. CDR1 and CDR2 from the germline V gene are SGHTA and FQGTGA. CDR3 in DNA: TGTGCCAGCAGCTTATCGCGAGACCCTGGGGCCAACGTCCTGACTTTC. Translating gives CASSLSRDPGANVLTF.

This clonotype was picked up many times. The V and J genes are TRBV6-1 and TRBJ2-7, with D perhaps assigned TRBD1 or TRBD2 (5 bases each). Trimming pared 6 bases from V and 5 bases from J, leaving 14 bases between. There are 13 residues in the CDR3. The germline CDR1 and CDR2 sequences are MNHNS and SASEGT. The CDR3 region is CASSPLEGNEQYF. In nucleotides, the CDR3 is TGTGCCAGCAGCCCACTAGAGGGGAACGAGCAGTACTTC.

In this sample, this clonotype turned up many times. The J gene is TRBJ2-3, the V gene TRBV4-3; 10 bases line up with TRBD1. The V segment lost 3 bases and the J segment 8 bases; nucleotides outside the gene matches: 5. The CDR3 has 14 residues. Germline-derived CDR1 and CDR2 are LGHNA and YSLEER. DNA of the CDR3: TGCGCCAGCAGCCATGGGACAGGGGAGGGTACGCAGTATTTT. It specifies CASSHGTGEGTQYF.

A single count supports this clonotype. V and J are TRBV15 and TRBJ1-5; 9 nucleotides agree with TRBD1. CDR3 length equals 14 residues. V gave up 4 bases and J gave up 5 bases; unmatched junction bases: 3. CDR1 and CDR2 (germline): LNHNV, YYDKDF (reference sequence). CDR3 coding DNA: TGTGCCACCAGCAAAGGGACAGGGCATCAGCCCCAGCATTTT. The encoded protein is CATSKGTGHQPQHF.

The V call is TRBV3-1, the J call TRBJ1-5; the D gene is possibly TRBD1 (6 bases). CDR1 is LGHDT and CDR2 is YNNKEL in the germline V gene (reference sequence). Trimming took 2 bases from V and 5 from J, leaving 16 bases between them. This CDR3 comprises 16 residues. The CDR3 region has the DNA TGTGCCAGCAGCCAAACACAGGGACTAGGAGATCAGCCCCAGCATTTT. Residues: CASSQTQGLGDQPQHF.

CDR3 coding DNA: TGTGCCAGCAGTTATGGCGAGGAGGCAGATACGCAGTATTTT. As protein: CASSYGEEADTQYF. The V call is TRBV6-5, the J call TRBJ2-3; TRBD2 is a possible D gene (5 bases). The CDR3 spans 14 residues. The germline V gene has CDR1 MNHEY and CDR2 SVGAGI. Trimming took off 3 bases at V and 4 bases at J, with 11 bases between the two ends.

The chain links TRBV7-9 to TRBJ1-5, with D possibly TRBD1 on 5 matching bases. This CDR3 spans 15 amino acids. Looked up from germline, CDR1 is SEHNR and CDR2 is FQNEAQ (reference sequence). V lost 2 bases and J 1 base, leaving 9 bases between the germline ends. Written as DNA, the CDR3 is TGTGCCAGCAGCTTAACCGGGGACAGCAATCAGCCCCAGCATTTT. This encodes CASSLTGDSNQPQHF. The whole variable domain, filled in from reference TRBV7-9 and TRBJ1-5, reads DTGVSQNPRHKITKRGQNVTFRCDPISEHNRLYWYRQTLGQGPEFLTYFQNEAQLEKSRLLSDRFSAERPKGSFSTLEIQRTEQGDSAMYLCASSLTGDSNQPQHFGDGTRLSIL.

This clonotype was counted many times. The chain employs TRBV18 and TRBJ1-1; D unresolved. The germline CDR1 and CDR2 sequences are KGHSH and LQKENI. The V and J ends lost 0 bases and 5 bases respectively, with 10 bases between them. The CDR3 length is 14 residues. CDR3 loop: CASSPPGMRTEAFF. DNA of the CDR3: TGTGCCAGCTCACCACCGGGGATGCGAACTGAAGCTTTCTTT.

This clonotype was detected many times. The V gene is TRBV5-5, the J gene TRBJ2-1, with unresolved D. CDR1 SGHKS and CDR2 YYEKEE come from the germline V gene (reference sequence). V was clipped by 0 bases and J by 2 bases, with 9 bases between them. The CDR3 sequence is 15 residues long. CDR3 amino acids: CASSLARSTYNEQFF. The CDR3 region has the DNA TGTGCCAGCAGCTTGGCCAGGTCCACCTACAATGAGCAGTTCTTC.

This clonotype turned up a few times. The gene calls are TRBV28 and TRBJ2-7; D could derive from TRBD1 or TRBD2 (5 bases each). From germline, CDR1 is MDHEN and CDR2 SYDVKM. Trimming took off 9 bases at V and 2 bases at J, with 14 bases between the two ends. The CDR3 runs 13 residues. Here the CDR3 reads CASTRDGTYEQYV. CDR3 sequence (DNA): TGTGCCAGTACCCGGGACGGAACCTACGAGCAGTACGTC.

This clonotype was detected a few times. The chain uses TRBV12-3 or TRBV12-4 and TRBJ2-3; D gene ambiguous. The germline V and J ends were trimmed by 3 bases and 14 bases, with 12 bases remaining between them. The CDR3 has 11 amino acids. CDR3 bases: TGTGCCAGCAGTTTGAAAATTCGGCTGTATTTT. Translated, it gives CASSLKIRLYF.

CDR3 region: CASSFSWVRDGDEQFF. The DNA of the CDR3 is TGTGCCAGCAGCTTCTCTTGGGTGAGGGATGGCGATGAGCAGTTCTTC. The chain recombines TRBV5-6 with TRBJ2-1; weak D call: TRBD2 (5 bases). V lost 2 bases and J 8 bases, leaving 20 bases between the germline ends. This CDR3 comprises 16 residues. CDR1 is SGHDT and CDR2 is YYEEEE in the germline V gene.

On this clonotype itself: This could be a read error, since a much larger clone is one nucleotide away. The conserved phenylalanine or tryptophan is not found at the CDR3 terminus, so this likely reflects a read error. The chain employs TRBV12-3 or TRBV12-4 and TRBJ1-3, with D uncertain. With 2 bases removed from V and 0 bases from J, the gap between germline ends came to 8 bases. CDR3 size: 15 residues. This CDR3 is CASSLSMSSGNTIYC. DNA of the CDR3: TGTGCCAGCAGTTTAAGTATGTCCTCTGGAAACACCATATATTGT.

There are many counts of this clonotype. This rearrangement joins TRBV15 to TRBJ2-1; 7 nucleotides line up with TRBD1. CDR1 and CDR2 from the germline V gene are LNHNV and YYDKDF (reference sequence). This CDR3 spans 18 amino acids. The J segment lost 2 bases and the V segment lost 0 bases, leaving 10 bases of the junction unmatched. The CDR3 DNA reads as TGTGCCACCAGCAGAGATCTAGGAGCAGGGGGTACCTACAATGAGCAGTTCTTC. Encoded protein: CATSRDLGAGGTYNEQFF.

The rearrangement joins TRBV5-1 to TRBJ2-1, with 8 bases fitting TRBD1. Germline lookup yields CDR1 SGHRS and CDR2 YFSETQ. The CDR3 contains 14 residues. Unmatched junction bases numbered 7, after V lost 3 bases and J lost 8 bases. The CDR3, as DNA: TGCGCCAGCAGCTCCGGGACAGGCGGCGATGAGCAGTTCTTC. It yields the protein CASSSGTGGDEQFF.

The gene calls are TRBV15 and TRBJ2-7, with TRBD1 as a possible D gene (5 bases). V lost 0 bases, J lost 2 bases, and 11 bases lay in between. The CDR3 consists of 15 residues. Germline CDR1 LNHNV, CDR2 YYDKDF (reference sequence). The CDR3 loop is CATSRDGAGPYEQYF. CDR3 in DNA: TGTGCCACCAGCAGAGATGGGGCAGGCCCCTACGAGCAGTACTTC.

This clonotype occurred many times. J is TRBJ2-7 and V is TRBV10-3; D remains unclear. Germline CDR1 is ENHRY and CDR2 is SYGVKD. The CDR3 runs to 11 residues. V dropped 6 bases and J dropped 3 bases, with 6 bases sitting between them. Here the CDR3 reads CAIRSDYEQYF. DNA of the CDR3: TGTGCCATCAGGTCGGACTACGAGCAGTACTTC.